This paragraph covers one TCR beta chain sequence. What it recognizes is unknown. RNA transcripts gave rise to amplified TCR beta CDR3 regions. The TCR CDR3 first-round RT-PCR relied on the HTBI primer set. Via MiXCR, TCRdb re-called the multiplex PCR reads, giving one row per CDR3 protein. The data hold roughly 840,000 distinct CDR3 sequences, with around 38% observed a single time. This entry is derived from a study of T cells in Graves' hyperthyroidism and ophthalmopathy. General study findings and limits: Most clonotypes expanded in thyroid above 0.001 were likewise present in blood.

No progression to ophthalmopathy during 18 months of follow-up defined stable disease. Sequencing input: blood. The clonotype originates from a man younger than 35 with Graves' hyperthyroidism.

CDR3 sequence reads: CATSERLAGSTDTQYF. CDR3 coding DNA: TGTGCCACCAGTGAACGGCTAGCGGGTAGCACAGATACGCAGTATTTT. This sequence joins TRBV24-1 and TRBJ2-3; 8 nucleotides line up with TRBD2. Germline V gives CDR1 KGHDR, CDR2 SFDVKD. This CDR3 comprises 16 residues. V was clipped by 4 bases and J by 0 bases; unmatched bases: 5.